The 10 T cell receptor beta chains below come from one sample, sequenced in a study of blood T cell repertoires in COVID-19. Profiling relied on immunoSEQ multiplex PCR, and the TCRdb table lists in-frame clones only, not all of them. The data contain around 250,000 clones, about 80% of them singletons. The sample was PBMCs or T cells enriched from blood (not recorded which). The receptors shown here come from a man aged 50-60 years who had recovered from COVID-19.

This chain connects TRBV27 to TRBJ2-7; a possible D gene is TRBD1 (7 bases). Germline CDR1 reads MNHEY; CDR2 reads SMNVEV (reference sequence). CDR3 length: 13 residues. Trimming took 4 bases from V and 7 from J, leaving 14 bases between them. The CDR3 region has the DNA TGTGCCAGCAGTTGGACAGGCGCGGGGGAGCAGTACTTC. Protein product: CASSWTGAGEQYF.

This chain joins TRBV15 and TRBJ2-5; a weak D match, TRBD2 (5 bases). The CDR3 has 18 residues. V gave up 1 base and J gave up 3 bases, with 21 bases separating them. CDR1 and CDR2 from the germline V gene are LNHNV and YYDKDF (reference sequence). The CDR3 region has the DNA TGTGCCACCAGCAGAGGGAATGAGGGTACCAGCCCTAAAGAGACCCAGTACTTC. Protein sequence: CATSRGNEGTSPKETQYF.

The gene calls are TRBV4-1 and TRBJ2-7, with 8 nucleotides matching TRBD2. This CDR3 spans 14 amino acids. In germline, CDR1 is MGHRA, CDR2 YSYEKL. V gave up 4 bases and J gave up 2 bases; unmatched junction bases: 4. CDR3 nucleotides: TGCGCCAGCAGCCCGGGACTAGGCCCCTACGAGCAGTACTTC. Translating gives CASSPGLGPYEQYF.

This clone was recorded only once. The V call is TRBV6-5, the J call TRBJ2-1, with TRBD2 matching over 7 bases. The CDR3 totals 15 residues. Germline values: CDR1 MNHEY, CDR2 SVGAGI. Trimming took 0 bases from V and 9 from J; bases not matched to a gene: 8. This chain's CDR3 is CASSYSLGWGGEQFF. The CDR3 nucleotides read TGTGCCAGCAGTTACTCGTTGGGCTGGGGGGGTGAGCAGTTCTTC.

The chain uses TRBV5-4 and TRBJ2-2, with a weak D call TRBD2 (5 bases). Germline CDR1 is SGHNT and CDR2 is YYREEE (reference sequence). V lost 0 bases to trimming and J lost 6 bases, with 9 bases between them. The CDR3 runs to 14 residues. The CDR3 nucleotides read TGTGCCAGCAGCTTGGTGTTGGGAGCCGGGGAGCTGTTTTTT. Translated: CASSLVLGAGELFF. Full variable domain (outside the CDR3, taken from reference TRBV5-4 and TRBJ2-2): ETGVTQSPTHLIKTRGQQVTLRCSSQSGHNTVSWYQQALGQGPQFIFQYYREEENGRGNFPPRFSGLQFPNYSSELNVNALELDDSALYLCASSLVLGAGELFFGEGSRLTVL.

The CDR3 region has the DNA TGTGCCAGCAGTTTAGGCTTTGCGGCGGGAGATGATGAGCAGTTCTTC. It specifies CASSLGFAAGDDEQFF. The chain employs TRBV27 and TRBJ2-1; TRBD2 matches at 7 bases. CDR1 is MNHEY and CDR2 is SMNVEV in the germline V gene (reference sequence). This CDR3 contains 16 residues. The V gene end was trimmed by 2 bases and the J gene end by 8 bases; junction bases not matched to a gene: 12.

The chain carries TRBV7-2 and TRBJ2-2; D gene unclear. The germline V gene encodes CDR1 SGHTA and CDR2 FQGNSA. The V end was cut by 2 bases, the J end by 3 bases, with 13 bases between. The CDR3 runs to 16 residues. The CDR3 protein is CASSLLGSIDTGELFF. Written as DNA, the CDR3 is TGTGCCAGCAGCTTACTAGGCTCGATAGACACCGGGGAGCTGTTTTTT.

The chain links TRBV18 to TRBJ1-5; D is unclear. V lost 0 bases, J lost 4 bases, and 4 bases lay in between. The CDR3 is 13 amino acids. The V gene's germline CDR1 is KGHSH and CDR2 LQKENI. The CDR3 sequence is CASSPPGNQPQHF. DNA for the CDR3: TGTGCCAGCTCACCACCCGGGAATCAGCCCCAGCATTTT.

The chain links TRBV28 to TRBJ1-5, with TRBD1 identical over 7 bases. Germline V gene sequence: CDR1 MDHEN, CDR2 SYDVKM. The CDR3 extends over 14 amino acids. V shed 2 bases and J 7 bases; nucleotides not matched to a gene: 5. The CDR3 loop reads CASSLSTGVQPQHF. Here the CDR3 DNA reads TGTGCCAGCAGTTTAAGTACAGGGGTCCAGCCCCAGCATTTT.

This chain links TRBV19 with TRBJ2-3; tentatively, D is TRBD1 (5 bases). V lost 5 bases and J 4 bases, leaving 10 bases between the germline ends. This CDR3 has 13 residues. The germline V gene encodes CDR1 LNHDA and CDR2 SQIVND (reference sequence). The CDR3 spells CASSSRQSDTQYF. The CDR3, as DNA: TGTGCCAGTAGTTCCAGACAGTCAGATACGCAGTATTTT. Full variable domain (remainder filled in from reference TRBV19 and TRBJ2-3): DGGITQSPKYLFRKEGQNVTLSCEQNLNHDAMYWYRQDPGQGLRLIYYSQIVNDFQKGDIAEGYSVSREKKESFPLTVTSAQKNPTAFYLCASSSRQSDTQYFGPGTRLTVL.